Each of the 4 T cell receptor beta chains below was sequenced from the same sample in a study of response to subunit inactivated influenza vaccine. TCRdb independently ran MiXCR on the RT-PCR reads; one entry per CDR3 protein. The data show a few hundred thousand distinct CDR3 sequences, with 21% seen just once and roughly 10% held by the top ten. This sample comprised PBMCs from blood, obtained approximately 20 months after vaccination. The source of these receptors is a man aged 45 to 70 who received an inactivated influenza vaccine.

This clonotype came up many times. V usage is TRBV12-3 or TRBV12-4 and J usage is TRBJ1-4; tentative D call: TRBD1 (5 bases). V lost 5 bases and J lost 7, with 14 bases in between. The CDR3 is made up of 14 amino acids. The CDR3 DNA follows: TGTGCCAGCAGTCGAGGGGTAATCGGTGAAAAACTGTTTTTT. This encodes CASSRGVIGEKLFF.

This clonotype was counted many times. The genes are TRBV28 and TRBJ1-4, with D possibly TRBD1 on 5 matching bases. Germline V gene data show CDR1 as MDHEN and CDR2 as SYDVKM. V shed 7 bases and J shed 8 bases, with 17 bases lying between them. The CDR3 contains 14 residues. CDR3 nucleotides: TGTGCCAGCATGGGAGGGGCCGCGCGGGAAAAACTGTTTTTT. Its protein product is CASMGGAAREKLFF.

The V and J genes are TRBV7-2 and TRBJ1-2, with 8 bases lining up with TRBD1. This CDR3 is 14 amino acids long. V gave up 5 bases and J gave up 8 bases; unmatched junction bases: 10. Germline V CDR1 and CDR2: SGHTA, FQGNSA. The CDR3 DNA reads TGTGCCAGCAGCCTCGGACAGGGACTAGAAGGCTACACCTTC. This gives the protein CASSLGQGLEGYTF.

The chain carries TRBV28 and TRBJ2-7; tentative D call: TRBD1 (6 bases). The CDR3 runs to 16 residues. The V gene's germline CDR1 is MDHEN and CDR2 SYDVKM. Trimming stripped 2 bases from V and 7 bases from J, with 21 bases between. The CDR3 DNA follows: TGTGCCAGCAGTTTACTTGCCCTCAACTCAAGGGGGGAGCAGTACTTC. Translation gives CASSLLALNSRGEQYF.